This T cell receptor (beta chain) was captured in a study of shared clonotypes between healthy human individuals (TCRdb year 2020). Some background on the complete study: The cohort included a few men and a couple of women between 18 and 49 years of age. For each donor, CD4 naive and CD4 memory were each given three plates, CD8 naive was given two plates, and CD8 memory was given one plate. To estimate repertoire size and how much clonotypes are shared between individuals, the study performed deep sequencing of blood TCR repertoires from 4 to 6 healthy adults. To increase sequencing depth and limit assay-specific biases, different laboratories used diverse techniques to prepare libraries and sequence TCR repertoires. Leukapheresis yielded between about 0.85 and 9.5 billion PBMCs per donor. General study outcomes and caveats: Rarefaction of sorted-subset datasets indicated incomplete sequencing despite the large sequencing depth. The genetic and exposure-history diversity represented was limited by the small number of donors. Estimated clonotype richness was generally larger for naive than for memory subsets. Compared with non-shared clonotypes, the clonotypes found in all four sorted-subset donors had higher generation probabilities. About 5% of naive CD4, 3.5% of naive CD8, around 2.3% of memory CD4, and around 0.42% of memory CD8 clonotypes were shared across several donors. Sampling was limited to blood, and TCR repertoires in tissue likely differ from TCR repertoires in blood. Based on pairwise subsampling, the degree of clonotype sharing among donors was expected to be affected by sequencing depth.

The donors were healthy, HIV-negative adults who had no recently reported acute infections or vaccinations. Only Caucasian adults living in Nashville, Tennessee, USA were represented among the donors. CD4+ T cells were enriched by magnetic negative selection; naive cells were then positively selected on CD45RA, and the negative fraction formed the memory subset. Blood was obtained by leukapheresis, after which PBMCs were separated by Ficoll-Histopaque density gradient centrifugation and cryopreserved in liquid nitrogen vapor phase. Purity and quantity of every magnetically sorted T cell population were checked by analytical flow cytometry. Genomic DNA was isolated from every sorted fraction and measured by UV absorbance on a Nanodrop 2000c. TCR CDR3 regions were amplified from genomic DNA by multiplex PCR using the deep immunoSEQ assay. For each cell subset, the extracted genomic DNA was distributed evenly across all wells of several immunoSEQ 96-well plates, and each plate served as one replicate. For sorted subsets, 150 to 200 ng genomic DNA, equal to tens of thousands of T cell genomes, was loaded into each replicate PCR. The purified libraries were quantified using a Qubit 3.0 fluorometer, sized with a Bioanalyzer 2100, and then quantified again using the KAPA Library Quantification kit. A separate single-read 150-cycle Illumina NextSeq 550 flow cell was used to sequence each immunoSEQ 96-well plate. The study's processing was this. Because only junctional sequences without quality scores were contained in the immunoSEQ output, filtering matching that applied to full-length reads could not be performed. To assign V/J genes and CDR3, sequences were annotated using PyIR, a Python wrapper for IgBLAST v1.9, with IMGT germline references. Any read was removed if the V/J assignment was weak (E-value above 1e-6), the CDR3 was missing, or the read contained stop codons, out-of-frame junctions, or ambiguous translated residues. V3J clonotypes were defined by identical inferred V gene, J gene, and CDR3 amino acid sequence. Percentage overlap between repertoires was computed as shared unique clonotypes divided by the size of the smaller repertoire. Repertoire richness was assessed with RTK rarefaction, the Chao1 estimator, and Recon v2.1 estimates of unobserved clonotypes. For all TCRbeta clonotypes obtained by the gDNA method from a handful of donors, generation probabilities were computed with OLGA. The table comes from immuneACCESS by way of TCRdb, which keeps in-frame sequences with V and J called. Part of the clones is missing from these tables; in studies checked, under half for an unresolved V gene and the rest for unknown reasons. V, J and clone size are those of that table, while D and trimming were read from the DNA. In this sample the table shows 950,000 to 1,300,000 clones, 70% to 80% of which occur a single time. The ten top clones hold about 1.5% of the sample.

Concerning this clone: The specificity of this receptor is unknown. No base qualities exist here, and no much larger clone lies one base off it.

For CDR1 and CDR2, the germline V gene lists SNHLY and FYNNEI. Its CDR3 holds 16 amino acids, cysteine through phenylalanine. The CDR3 DNA has 48 bases and is translated from base 1. Here V drops 4 bases and J drops 0 bases, and the junction holds 9 bases not matched to any gene. In this chain, TRBV2 is recombined with TRBJ2-7; 7 bases in the junction line up with TRBD1. Sequenced sample: memory CD4+ T cells sorted from blood. This specimen's cell subset or site label, per the study, means: CD45RA-negative fraction. This receptor was obtained from a man aged 18 to 29 in good health. The DNA sequence reads TGTGCCAGCAGTGCCCGTAGGACAGGAATCTCCTACGAGCAGTACTTC. This is translated as CASSARRTGISYEQYF. Outside the CDR3, residues come from the reference TRBV2 and TRBJ2-7 proteins, so the full variable domain is: EPEVTQTPSHQVTQMGQEVILRCVPISNHLYFYWYRQILGQKVEFLVSFYNNEISEKSEIFDDQFSVERPDGSNFTLKIRSTKLEDSAMYFCASSARRTGISYEQYFGPGTRLTVT.